Presented here are 5 T cell receptor beta chains from one specimen sequenced in a study of cytomegalovirus exposure and HLA in healthy donors (dated by TCRdb to the late 2010s). Library creation used the immunoSEQ multiplex PCR assay. For the multiplex PCR, a mixture combining 60 forward primers for TCR Vbeta segments and 13 reverse primers for TCR Jbeta segments was used. TCRdb's version of the immuneACCESS table is confined to in-frame rearrangements and falls short of the full clone set. An unresolved V gene accounts for under half of the shortfall where checked; the remainder is of unknown origin. The sample table lists over 150,000 clones, about 80% of them with a count of one. The ten largest clonotypes hold 3.7% of the sample. The specimen sequenced was PBMCs. These receptors originate from a woman aged 55-69 years in good health and CMV-seropositive.

The J gene is TRBJ2-3, the V gene TRBV4-2, with 8 bases identical to TRBD2. V shed 3 bases and J 5 bases; nucleotides not matched to a gene: 10. Germline assignment: CDR1 LGHNA and CDR2 YNFKEQ. This CDR3 is 16 amino acids long. The CDR3 nucleotides read TGTGCCAGCAGCCAGGGAGTCGGGGGGGCAAAAGATACGCAGTATTTT. Protein product: CASSQGVGGAKDTQYF.

The rearrangement uses TRBV5-1 and TRBJ1-3, with TRBD1 as a possible D gene (6 bases). The CDR3 spans 16 residues. Germline CDR1 reads SGHRS; CDR2 reads YFSETQ. V shed 4 bases and J shed 2 bases, with 16 bases lying between them. The CDR3 coding sequence is TGCGCCAGCAGCCGTTCGACAGGATACGCTGGAAACACCATATATTTT. Its translation is CASSRSTGYAGNTIYF.

The chain employs TRBV6-5 and TRBJ2-7, with a possible D match to TRBD2 (6 bases). The germline gives CDR1 MNHEY, CDR2 SVGAGI. This CDR3 comprises 14 residues. Between the trimmed V and J ends, which lost 6 bases and 2 bases, there was a span of 14 bases. CDR3 in DNA: TGTGCCAGCAGCCGTAGCGGCACCGCCTACGAGCAGTACTTC. Translation gives CASSRSGTAYEQYF.

V usage is TRBV7-2 and J usage is TRBJ2-1, with D possibly matching TRBD2 (6 bases). Trimming pared 5 bases from V and 7 bases from J, leaving 18 bases between. The CDR3 has 15 residues. Germline CDR1 reads SGHTA; CDR2 reads FQGNSA. This CDR3 is CASSRFGGRLNEQFF. The CDR3 DNA sequence: TGTGCCAGCAGCCGCTTCGGGGGTCGGCTTAATGAGCAGTTCTTC.

V is TRBV6-6 and J is TRBJ1-5; 9 bases map to TRBD1. The V gene's germline CDR1 is MNHNY and CDR2 SVGAGI (reference sequence). The ends lost 7 bases at V and 6 bases at J; junction bases unmatched: 4. The CDR3 consists of 13 residues. The chain's CDR3 is CASTTGGVQPQHF. The CDR3, as DNA: TGTGCCAGCACCACAGGGGGCGTTCAGCCCCAGCATTTT.